A selection of T cell receptor beta chains follows, all from one sample in a study of tumor-infiltrating lymphocytes in primary liver carcinoma. TCRdb recomputed calls from the multiplex PCR reads with MiXCR, one row per CDR3 protein. The sample lists tens of thousands of distinct CDR3 sequences; about three quarters were seen once. Input material: liver tumor tissue from sampling region 5. The source of these receptors is a man aged 35 to 55 with primary liver carcinoma and hepatitis B virus infection. The CDR3 runs from the conserved cysteine through the conserved F or W. A D gene is named only where the DNA matches it firmly. Expanded clones get a size class; other rows say once, few or many, or leave the size out.

size,J,D,V,DNA,CDR3
NA,TRBJ2-2,TRBD2,TRBV11-2,TGTGCCAGCAGCTCTTTAGCGGGGGGGAGGGCCACCGGGGAGCCGTTATTT,CASSSLAGGRATGEPLF
NA,TRBJ1-6,NA,TRBV25-1,TGTGCCAGCGGTTCTCTCCCGAATTCGCCCCTCCACTTT,CASGSLPNSPLHF
NA,TRBJ1-2,NA,TRBV5-5,TGTGCCAGCAGCATGTCTAGTTATGGCTACACCTTC,CASSMSSYGYTF
many,TRBJ2-7,NA,TRBV29-1,TGCAGCGTAGCCTTTGGGCCCTACGAGCAGTACTTC,CSVAFGPYEQYF
once,TRBJ1-5,NA,TRBV6-2/TRBV6-3,TGTGCCAGCAGTTACCGTTCAGGGGACAATCAGCCCCAGCATTTT,CASSYRSGDNQPQHF
many,TRBJ2-5,NA,TRBV12-3/TRBV12-4,TGTGCCAGCACGCTCCTGGGCGATGAGACCCAGTACTTC,CASTLLGDETQYF
NA,TRBJ2-6,NA,TRBV4-1,TGCGTCAGCAGCCAAGGTCCAGGAGTCACTGGGGCCGACGTCCTGACTTTC,CVSSQGPGVTGADVLTF
few,TRBJ1-1,NA,TRBV12-3/TRBV12-4,TGTGCCAGCAGTACCCGGAGATCGAACACTGAAGCTTTCTTT,CASSTRRSNTEAFF
NA,TRBJ2-7,NA,TRBV11-2,TGTGCCAGCAGCCTCGGTGGGACTCTACTCTACGAGCGGTACTTC,CASSLGGTLLYERYF
NA,TRBJ2-1,NA,TRBV4-1,TGCGCCAGCAGCCGGGTGGTGGCGGGGTATAAGCAGTTCTTC,CASSRVVAGYKQFF
NA,TRBJ2-7,NA,TRBV6-1,TGTACCAGCACCCCTCGATGGGGGGCGATACTCGAGCAGTACTTC,CTSTPRWGAILEQYF
once,TRBJ2-2,NA,TRBV11-2,TGTGTCAGCAGCTTAGCCGGGCGGGGCACCGGGGAGCTGTTTTTT,CVSSLAGRGTGELFF
many,TRBJ2-7,NA,TRBV10-1,TGCGCCATCCCCAGGGCAGGCGAGCAGTACTTC,CAIPRAGEQYF
NA,TRBJ2-7,NA,TRBV28,TGTGCCAGCAGGGCTGTCTCCGGCGGACGCTCCTACGAGCAGTACTTC,CASRAVSGGRSYEQYF
medium-sized,TRBJ2-5,NA,TRBV11-2,TGTGCCAGCAGCTTAAGGCCCGGGGACGGGGAGACCCAGTACTTC,CASSLRPGDGETQYF
NA,TRBJ2-5,TRBD2,TRBV5-1,TGCGCCAGCAGCTTGTTAGGCGGGAGTCAAGAGACCCAGTCCTTC,CASSLLGGSQETQSF
NA,TRBJ1-2,TRBD1,TRBV29-1,TGTAGCGTTGCCCGGACAGGGCTTGATGATGGCCACACCTTC,CSVARTGLDDGHTF
NA,TRBJ2-3,NA,TRBV11-2,TGTGCTAGTAGCGTCCGGCCGGGGGCAGCCACAGATACGCAGTATTTT,CASSVRPGAATDTQYF
once,TRBJ2-1,TRBD2,TRBV2,TGTGCCAGCACTGACTTTGAGCGGGAGCTCAATGAGCAGTTCTTC,CASTDFERELNEQFF
NA,TRBJ2-1,NA,TRBV2,TGTGCCAGCAGTGAAGGGGATTTGAATGAGCAGTTCTTC,CASSEGDLNEQFF
NA,TRBJ1-6,NA,TRBV20-1,TGCAGTGCTAGAGATATAGGGAAGTCCTATAATTCACCCCTCCACTTT,CSARDIGKSYNSPLHF
NA,TRBJ1-2,NA,TRBV7-9,TGTGCGAGCAGCTTAGAAATAGCTAACTATGACTACACCTTC,CASSLEIANYDYTF
NA,TRBJ1-5,NA,TRBV28,TGTGCCAGCAGTCCCCCACTAGCGGATCAGCCCCAGCATTTT,CASSPPLADQPQHF
NA,TRBJ1-3,NA,TRBV11-1,TGTGCCAGCAGCCTGGGAGCTGGAAACACCATATATTTT,CASSLGAGNTIYF
NA,TRBJ1-2,NA,TRBV29-1,TGCAGCGTTGCCCTGACGGTAGATGGCTACACATTC,CSVALTVDGYTF
NA,TRBJ1-2,TRBD1,TRBV5-1,TGCGCCAGCAGCTTGCAATACACAGGGGACTATGGGTACACCTTC,CASSLQYTGDYGYTF
many,TRBJ2-2,NA,TRBV5-5,TGTGCCAGCAGCTTGCGTCAGGGGCTGGGCACCGGGGAGCTGTTTTTT,CASSLRQGLGTGELFF
once,TRBJ2-7,TRBD2,TRBV4-1,TGCGCCATCAGCCAAGACCCAGGCGGGAGCTCCTACGAGCAGTACTTC,CAISQDPGGSSYEQYF
many,TRBJ1-4,NA,TRBV29-1,TGCAGCGTTGAAGGGTCAACTAATGAAAAACTGTTTTTT,CSVEGSTNEKLFF
many,TRBJ1-5,NA,TRBV2,TGTGCCAGCAGTGACAGGGCGGGGAATCAGCCCCAGCATTTT,CASSDRAGNQPQHF
NA,TRBJ2-3,TRBD1,TRBV29-1,TGCAGCGTTTTGGCCAGGACAGGGCTAGATACGCAATATTTT,CSVLARTGLDTQYF
NA,TRBJ2-7,TRBD1,TRBV6-2/TRBV6-3,TGTGCCACCATGGAGGACAGGGACTCCTACAAGCAATACTTC,CATMEDRDSYKQYF
NA,TRBJ1-1,NA,TRBV12-3/TRBV12-4,TGTGCCAGCAGCATGGGGACGTCTTATGGAGCTTTCTTT,CASSMGTSYGAFF
NA,TRBJ1-2,TRBD1,TRBV11-2,TGTGCCAGCAGATCCCTGGCCTGGACAGGGGACCTTTTCTATGGCTACACCTTC,CASRSLAWTGDLFYGYTF
many,TRBJ2-2,NA,TRBV5-5,TGTGCCAGCAGCTTGATGGGGGATGCCGGGGAGCTGTTTTTT,CASSLMGDAGELFF
NA,TRBJ2-3,TRBD2,TRBV4-2,TGTGTCAGTAGGTACACAGGGACTAGCGGGAGGGCCGACACAGATACGCAGTATTTT,CVSRYTGTSGRADTDTQYF
NA,TRBJ2-1,TRBD2,TRBV6-1,TGTGCCAGTAGCGTTAATCCCGGGACTAGCGGCGATGAGCAGTTCTTC,CASSVNPGTSGDEQFF
many,TRBJ2-5,NA,TRBV5-1,TGCGCCAGCAGCTCGCAGTCGACGGACCACCGGGAGACCCAGTACTTC,CASSSQSTDHRETQYF
NA,TRBJ2-1,TRBD2,TRBV11-2,TGTGCAAGCAGCCCGGGGGGGACTGGATACAATGATCAGTTCTTC,CASSPGGTGYNDQFF
NA,TRBJ1-5,TRBD1,TRBV6-6,TGTGCCAGTACTGAACAGGGGTCCGGTCAGCCCAAGCATTTT,CASTEQGSGQPKHF
NA,TRBJ1-2,NA,TRBV6-5,TGTGCCAGCAGTGAAGACAAGCGTTATGGTTACACCTTC,CASSEDKRYGYTF
NA,TRBJ2-6,NA,TRBV19,TGTGCCAGTAGCGCCGGGACACCATCCTCTGGGGCCAACGTCCTGACTTTC,CASSAGTPSSGANVLTF
NA,TRBJ2-5,NA,TRBV7-9,TGTGCCAGCAGCTTAGTACACGAAGAGACCCAGTACTTC,CASSLVHEETQYF
NA,TRBJ2-1,NA,TRBV12-3/TRBV12-4,TGTGCCAGTATTCCCTCTCGGGGCGGCAGCTCCTACAATGAGCAGTTCTTC,CASIPSRGGSSYNEQFF